This T cell receptor beta chain was recovered during a study of cytomegalovirus exposure and HLA in healthy donors. The PCR used 60 Vbeta and 13 Jbeta primers. TCRdb's copy holds only in-frame clones and misses some; the assay was immunoSEQ multiplex PCR. The repertoire consists of some 190,000 clones, with 85% occurring once and the leading ten covering 1%. CDR1 SGHVS and CDR2 FQNEAQ come from the germline V gene. The V end was cut by 5 bases, the J end by 2 bases, with 19 bases between. The CDR3 runs to 17 residues. The chain has TRBV7-8 and TRBJ1-3; D is possibly TRBD1 (6 bases). The sequenced material came from PBMCs. The clonotype originates from a boy aged 2 to 10 in good health and CMV-seronegative. CDR3 nucleotides: TGTGCCAGCAGCCCCCGATCTAGGGACATAGCTGGAAACACCATATATTTT. It is translated as CASSPRSRDIAGNTIYF. Drawing the rest from reference TRBV7-8 and TRBJ1-3, the complete variable domain is GAGVSQSPRYKVAKRGQDVALRCDPISGHVSLFWYQQALGQGPEFLTYFQNEAQLDKSGLPSDRFFAERPEGSVSTLKIQRTQQEDSAVYLCASSPRSRDIAGNTIYFGEGSWLTVV.